The 29 T cell receptor beta chains given below trace back to one sample, sequenced in a study of OX40 agonist ivuxolimab in advanced cancers. Here immunoSEQ multiplex PCR was the method, and the copy in TCRdb shows in-frame clones only, minus some. This sample carries 70,000 or so clones, about nine tenths of them seen once, and the ten largest clones take approximately 0.81%. The sequencing used CD4+ or CD8+ T cells sorted from blood, collected in a trial of the OX40 agonist ivuxolimab. The source is an adult with an advanced solid tumor such as melanoma, head and neck, liver or kidney cancer.

The chain carries TRBV18 and TRBJ1-4; no clear D gene. CDR1 KGHSH and CDR2 LQKENI come from the germline V gene. V was clipped by 0 bases and J by 13 bases, with 27 bases between them. The CDR3 is 18 amino acids. The CDR3 spells CASSPPPRPNLGQSLLFF. The CDR3 coding sequence is TGTGCCAGCTCACCACCTCCGAGGCCGAATCTAGGCCAATCTTTACTGTTTTTT.

The V gene is TRBV28, the J gene TRBJ1-2; D uncertain. The V gene lost 4 bases and the J gene lost 6 bases, with 18 bases spanning the gap. This CDR3 comprises 15 residues. The germline V gene encodes CDR1 MDHEN and CDR2 SYDVKM. CDR3 DNA sequence: TGTGCCAGCAGTTCCGCCCGCGTGGGTAGGGATGGCTACACCTTC. Protein: CASSSARVGRDGYTF.

The V and J genes are TRBV6-6 and TRBJ1-1; the D gene is possibly TRBD1 (6 bases). The CDR3 covers 12 residues. The germline V gene has CDR1 MNHNY and CDR2 SVGAGI (reference sequence). The V and J ends lost 5 bases and 4 bases respectively, with 8 bases between them. The CDR3 is CASSQGFTEAFF. In DNA form, the CDR3 reads TGTGCCAGCAGTCAGGGGTTCACTGAAGCTTTCTTT.

The rearrangement joins TRBV30 to TRBJ1-4; D is undetermined. Germline CDR1 is GTSNPN and CDR2 is SVGIG (reference sequence). This CDR3 is 16 amino acids long. Trimming removed 0 bases from V and 3 bases from J, with 14 bases in between. The CDR3 sequence: CAWSVPPPHANEKLFF. DNA of the CDR3: TGTGCCTGGAGTGTACCCCCCCCACACGCTAATGAAAAACTGTTTTTT.

CDR3 amino acids: CASSIVQGTANQPQHF. The CDR3 DNA sequence: TGTGCCAGTAGTATAGTTCAAGGGACGGCCAATCAGCCCCAGCATTTT. The V and J genes are TRBV19 and TRBJ1-5; the D gene is possibly TRBD1 (5 bases). V shed 1 base and J shed 3 bases, with 13 bases lying between them. The length of the CDR3 is 16 residues. Germline CDR1 reads LNHDA; CDR2 reads SQIVND (reference sequence).

The chain joins TRBV12-5 to TRBJ2-5; 8 nucleotides line up with TRBD1. Germline V gene data show CDR1 as LGHNT and CDR2 as FRNRAP. This CDR3 spans 15 amino acids. J was trimmed by 3 bases and V by 3 bases; bases with no gene match: 6. The chain's CDR3 is CASGFGRGREETQYF. The CDR3 DNA is TGTGCTAGTGGTTTCGGCAGGGGGCGTGAAGAGACCCAGTACTTC.

This chain links TRBV6-5 with TRBJ1-6; D is uncertain. Trimming took off 5 bases at V and 9 bases at J, with 14 bases between the two ends. The CDR3 has 14 amino acids. Germline CDR1 and CDR2: MNHEY and SVGAGI. The CDR3 coding sequence is TGTGCCAGCAGTCTCCCCACCTGGGGTTCACCCCTCCACTTT. Its protein product is CASSLPTWGSPLHF.

This chain uses TRBV12-5 with TRBJ2-1; TRBD1 agrees at 11 bases. Unmatched junction bases numbered 4, after V lost 6 bases and J lost 3 bases. Germline CDR1 LGHNT, CDR2 FRNRAP. The CDR3 contains 15 residues. The CDR3 nucleotides are TGTGCTAGTGGCCCGGGACAGGGGGTCTACAATGAGCAGTTCTTC. This sequence encodes CASGPGQGVYNEQFF.

The chain links TRBV28 to TRBJ1-4; no clear D. Germline-derived CDR1 and CDR2 are MDHEN and SYDVKM. This CDR3 has 11 amino acids. Deletions cut 5 bases from V and 11 bases from J, with 9 bases between. The DNA for the CDR3 is TGTGCCAGCAGTCTGGACGGGAAACTGTTTTTT. The encoded protein is CASSLDGKLFF.

The chain has TRBV2 and TRBJ1-2, with a tentative D call TRBD1 (6 bases). CDR3 length: 15 residues. Trimming took 7 bases from V and 4 from J, leaving 19 bases between them. Germline CDR1 reads SNHLY; CDR2 reads FYNNEI. CDR3 sequence: CASTQIAGGAYGYTF. DNA for the CDR3: TGTGCCAGCACCCAAATCGCGGGGGGCGCCTATGGCTACACCTTC. The entire variable domain, with the rest obtained from reference TRBV2 and TRBJ1-2, is as follows: EPEVTQTPSHQVTQMGQEVILRCVPISNHLYFYWYRQILGQKVEFLVSFYNNEISEKSEIFDDQFSVERPDGSNFTLKIRSTKLEDSAMYFCASTQIAGGAYGYTFGSGTRLTVV.

This clone was recorded only once. The chain combines TRBV2 with TRBJ1-5; TRBD1 might be the D (6 bases). Trimming took off 3 bases at V and 5 bases at J, with 11 bases between the two ends. Germline V gene data show CDR1 as SNHLY and CDR2 as FYNNEI. The CDR3 consists of 14 residues. The CDR3 DNA reads as TGTGCCAGCAGTGACCGGGACATCTATCAGCCCCAGCATTTT. Protein product: CASSDRDIYQPQHF. Full variable domain (missing parts from reference TRBV2 and TRBJ1-5): EPEVTQTPSHQVTQMGQEVILRCVPISNHLYFYWYRQILGQKVEFLVSFYNNEISEKSEIFDDQFSVERPDGSNFTLKIRSTKLEDSAMYFCASSDRDIYQPQHFGDGTRLSIL.

The chain carries TRBV5-5 and TRBJ2-7, with a weak D call TRBD2 (5 bases). This CDR3 has 15 amino acids. Germline V gives CDR1 SGHKS, CDR2 YYEKEE (reference sequence). V lost 4 bases to trimming and J lost 6 bases, with 20 bases between them. CDR3 sequence (DNA): TGTGCCAGCAGCATGACGGGTCGATCCGGAGGCGAGCAGTACTTC. Translating gives CASSMTGRSGGEQYF.

The sample holds one count of this clone. The chain links TRBV6-1 to TRBJ2-1; 7 bases map to TRBD1. The germline CDR1 and CDR2 sequences are MNHNS and SASEGT. The CDR3 consists of 16 residues. V lost 3 bases to trimming and J lost 0 bases; unmatched junction nucleotides: 5. Here the CDR3 reads CASSDPTGSSYNEQFF. The CDR3 nucleotides read TGTGCCAGCAGTGATCCGACAGGGAGCTCCTACAATGAGCAGTTCTTC.

The chain employs TRBV5-1 and TRBJ2-3; D is unclear. This CDR3 has 11 amino acids. The V end lost 6 bases, the J end lost 5 bases, and 7 bases lay between the germline ends. CDR1 is SGHRS, CDR2 YFSETQ, per germline. In nucleotides, the CDR3 is TGCGCCAGCACTGAGTTAGATACGCAGTATTTT. Translated: CASTELDTQYF.

The gene calls are TRBV5-1 and TRBJ2-2; perhaps TRBD2 as D (6 bases). The CDR3 totals 16 residues. Per the germline V gene, CDR1 is SGHRS and CDR2 is YFSETQ. Trimming removed 3 bases from V and 6 bases from J, with 18 bases in between. The CDR3 nucleotides are TGCGCCAGCAGCTCTATTGGGGGGACTGCTGCCGGGGAGCTGTTTTTT. Residues: CASSSIGGTAAGELFF.

The V and J genes are TRBV19 and TRBJ2-2; TRBD2 is a possible D gene (6 bases). The CDR3 sequence is 14 residues long. V was clipped by 7 bases and J by 4 bases, with 13 bases between them. Germline CDR1 reads LNHDA; CDR2 reads SQIVND (reference sequence). The CDR3 DNA reads as TGTGCCAGTACCATAGGAGGGGTCACCGGGGAGCTGTTTTTT. Protein product: CASTIGGVTGELFF.

The rearrangement uses TRBV12-5 and TRBJ1-3, with 9 bases matching TRBD1. Germline loops: CDR1 LGHNT, CDR2 FRNRAP. Trimming took 2 bases from V and 1 from J; bases not matched to a gene: 6. The CDR3 totals 17 residues. The DNA for the CDR3 is TGTGCTAGTGGTTTGTCGGACAGGGGAATTTCTGGAAACACCATATATTTT. Translated: CASGLSDRGISGNTIYF.

The chain combines TRBV28 with TRBJ1-2; no reliable D call. The CDR3 is 13 residues long. Trimming pared 5 bases from V and 8 bases from J, leaving 15 bases between. The germline gives CDR1 MDHEN, CDR2 SYDVKM. In nucleotides, the CDR3 is TGTGCCAGCAGTAAGGGTCGAGAGTACGGCTACACCTTC. Its translation is CASSKGREYGYTF.

This clone was detected only a few times. V is TRBV30 and J is TRBJ2-1; no clear D gene. Trimming took 2 bases from V and 0 from J, leaving 11 bases between them. CDR1 GTSNPN and CDR2 SVGIG come from the germline V gene (reference sequence). This CDR3 is 15 amino acids long. The CDR3 is CAWSRWQSSYNEQFF. In nucleotides, the CDR3 is TGTGCCTGGAGTCGGTGGCAGAGCTCCTACAATGAGCAGTTCTTC. Filled out from reference TRBV30 and TRBJ2-1, the complete variable domain reads SQTIHQWPATLVQPVGSPLSLECTVEGTSNPNLYWYRQAAGRGLQLLFYSVGIGQISSEVPQNLSASRPQDRQFILSSKKLLLSDSGFYLCAWSRWQSSYNEQFFGPGTRLTVL.

The V gene is TRBV11-2, the J gene TRBJ2-5; TRBD1 matches at 7 bases. This CDR3 contains 16 residues. Germline loops: CDR1 SGHAT, CDR2 FQNNGV. J gave up 0 bases and V 1 base, and 5 bases lay outside the gene matches. CDR3 sequence (DNA): TGTGCCAGCAGCTTAGCTGGACAGGTCTACCAAGAGACCCAGTACTTC. This translates into CASSLAGQVYQETQYF.

The CDR3 nucleotides read TGTGCCAGCAGCTTAAATTTTGTGTCCGAGCAGTACTTC. As protein: CASSLNFVSEQYF. This chain connects TRBV7-3 to TRBJ2-7; D is uncertain. This CDR3 is 13 amino acids long. Trimming took off 1 base at V and 6 bases at J, with 10 bases between the two ends. Germline loops: CDR1 SGHTA, CDR2 FQGTGA.

The rearrangement links TRBV5-1 to TRBJ2-7, with 8 nucleotides matching TRBD1. The V gene's germline CDR1 is SGHRS and CDR2 YFSETQ. The CDR3 loop spans 15 amino acids. Germline trimming cut 5 bases from V and 8 bases from J; bases unmatched to any gene: 15. The CDR3 is CASRGAGTGGDKQYF. CDR3 DNA: TGCGCCAGCAGAGGGGCCGGGACAGGCGGCGACAAGCAGTACTTC. Supplemented by reference TRBV5-1 and TRBJ2-7, the full variable domain reads KAGVTQTPRYLIKTRGQQVTLSCSPISGHRSVSWYQQTPGQGLQFLFEYFSETQRNKGNFPGRFSGRQFSNSRSEMNVSTLELGDSALYLCASRGAGTGGDKQYFGPGTRLTVT.

The CDR3 coding sequence is TGTGCCAGCAGCCCCCCGGATGGCTACACCTTC. It yields the protein CASSPPDGYTF. The genes are TRBV7-9 and TRBJ1-2; unclear D gene. Trimming took off 5 bases at V and 6 bases at J, with 7 bases between the two ends. This CDR3 is 11 amino acids long. The V gene's germline CDR1 is SEHNR and CDR2 FQNEAQ (reference sequence).

This rearrangement joins TRBV15 to TRBJ1-2, with D tentatively TRBD1 (5 bases). The V gene's germline CDR1 is LNHNV and CDR2 YYDKDF (reference sequence). The germline V and J ends were trimmed by 0 bases and 2 bases, with 16 bases remaining between them. The CDR3 length is 17 residues. The CDR3 DNA reads as TGTGCCACCAGCAGAGATTTTCTTGGGGCAGGAAACTATGGCTACACCTTC. This codes for CATSRDFLGAGNYGYTF.

This chain links TRBV21-1 with TRBJ1-2. TRBV21-1 is recorded as a pseudogene. CDR3 length equals 13 residues. The CDR3 nucleotides are TGTGCCAGCAGCAAATCCCCGGTCTATGGCTACACCTTC. Amino acids: CASSKSPVYGYTF.

The V and J genes are TRBV19 and TRBJ1-5, with TRBD1 as a possible D gene (6 bases). The V gene lost 7 bases and the J gene lost 5 bases, with 18 bases spanning the gap. This CDR3 has 15 amino acids. Per the germline V gene, CDR1 is LNHDA and CDR2 is SQIVND (reference sequence). CDR3 DNA: TGTGCCAGTACCACACAGGGAGTTAGAGATCAGCCCCAGCATTTT. Protein product: CASTTQGVRDQPQHF. Full variable domain (outside the CDR3, taken from reference TRBV19 and TRBJ1-5): DGGITQSPKYLFRKEGQNVTLSCEQNLNHDAMYWYRQDPGQGLRLIYYSQIVNDFQKGDIAEGYSVSREKKESFPLTVTSAQKNPTAFYLCASTTQGVRDQPQHFGDGTRLSIL.

The chain employs TRBV5-5 and TRBJ1-2, with D unresolved. This CDR3 has 12 residues. CDR1 and CDR2 from the germline V gene are SGHKS and YYEKEE (reference sequence). The V gene lost 2 bases and the J gene lost 7 bases, with 9 bases spanning the gap. Written as DNA, the CDR3 is TGTGCCAGCAGCTTCGGAGAGACTGGCTACACCTTC. Amino acids: CASSFGETGYTF. Supplemented by reference TRBV5-5 and TRBJ1-2, the full variable domain reads DAGVTQSPTHLIKTRGQQVTLRCSPISGHKSVSWYQQVLGQGPQFIFQYYEKEERGRGNFPDRFSARQFPNYSSELNVNALLLGDSALYLCASSFGETGYTFGSGTRLTVV.

CDR3 region: CASSETARGNTEAFF. The CDR3 coding sequence is TGTGCCAGCAGTGAAACGGCCAGGGGGAACACTGAAGCTTTCTTT. The chain links TRBV6-1 to TRBJ1-1; D is possibly TRBD1 (6 bases). V was cut by 2 bases and J by 1 base, with 11 bases left in between. CDR1 and CDR2 (germline): MNHNS, SASEGT. The CDR3 contains 15 residues.

The rearrangement joins TRBV18 to TRBJ2-7, with TRBD1 matching over 7 bases. Germline CDR1 and CDR2: KGHSH and LQKENI. Trimming took 3 bases from V and 6 from J; bases not matched to a gene: 8. The CDR3 runs 14 residues. The DNA of the CDR3 is TGTGCCAGCTCACCCCAAGGGGGCGAGGCCGAGCAGTACTTC. Protein product: CASSPQGGEAEQYF.